This T cell receptor (beta chain) emerged from a study of T cell responses to AZD1222 COVID-19 vaccine. The table came from immunoSEQ multiplex PCR; TCRdb's copy has only in-frame clones and leaves some out. This repertoire shows more than 80,000 clones, just over 85% found once; its top ten account for about a tenth. Concerning this clone itself: The antigen remains unidentified.

The length of the CDR3 is 14 residues. Germline V CDR1 and CDR2: GTSNPN, SVGIG (reference sequence). Trimming removed 4 bases from V and 1 base from J, with 13 bases in between. Study-wide results and limits: Close to half of all spike-specific TCRs reportedly target regions of the variants that are unmutated. It should be noted that donors were predominantly white British and more often female, and clonal diversity was possibly underestimated.

This sequence joins TRBV30 and TRBJ1-1, with TRBD1 as a possible D gene (6 bases). This clonotype was obtained from an adult in good health. Sequencing was performed on peripheral blood, taken on day 0 of MenACWY control vaccination. For the CDR3, the DNA is TGTGCCTGGAAAAACGGACAGAGGAACACTGAAGCTTTCTTT. This codes for CAWKNGQRNTEAFF. The full variable domain, with the rest looked up from reference TRBV30 and TRBJ1-1, is SQTIHQWPATLVQPVGSPLSLECTVEGTSNPNLYWYRQAAGRGLQLLFYSVGIGQISSEVPQNLSASRPQDRQFILSSKKLLLSDSGFYLCAWKNGQRNTEAFFGQGTRLTVV.